The rows below give T cell receptor beta chains drawn from one sample of a study of blood T cell repertoires in COVID-19. Sequencing used immunoSEQ multiplex PCR; TCRdb keeps in-frame clones, though not all of them. The data contain tens of thousands of clones, 89% of them seen just once; the ten biggest clones take up approximately 12%. Source material: peripheral blood. The receptor source for this set is a man in his 70s with active or convalescent COVID-19. Both conserved end residues are part of each CDR3. D genes are given only for firm matches. Clone size is stated in some rows and not others, as once, few, many or a class when expanded.

CDR3 protein,CDR3 DNA,D gene,V gene,J gene,clone size
CASSESLDSTPAKANTGELFF,TGCGCCAGCAGTGAGTCGTTGGACAGTACCCCTGCTAAGGCCAACACCGGGGAGCTGTTTTTT,NA,TRBV10-2,TRBJ2-2,NA
CASSPRTSTYEQYF,TGTGCCAGCAGCCCACGGACAAGTACGTACGAGCAGTACTTC,NA,TRBV7-6,TRBJ2-7,NA
CAWSVSREAEAFF,TGTGCCTGGAGTGTTAGCCGGGAGGCTGAAGCTTTCTTT,NA,TRBV30,TRBJ1-1,NA
CASSLWGGTDYGYTF,TGCGCCAGCAGCTTGTGGGGCGGGACTGACTATGGCTACACCTTC,NA,TRBV5-1,TRBJ1-2,NA
CASSLFVGVDTEAFF,TGTGCCAGCAGCTTATTCGTAGGGGTTGACACTGAAGCTTTCTTT,NA,TRBV7-2,TRBJ1-1,NA
CASSVGGGQPQHF,TGTGCCAGCAGTGTCGGAGGAGGCCAGCCCCAGCATTTT,NA,TRBV2,TRBJ1-5,NA
CASSSTSGTAYSNQPQHF,TGTGCCAGCAGCTCGACTTCCGGGACAGCTTATAGCAATCAGCCCCAGCATTTT,TRBD1,TRBV28,TRBJ1-5,NA
CASSRMGGGGSPLHF,TGTGCCAGCAGCCGTATGGGAGGCGGGGGTTCACCCCTCCACTTT,NA,TRBV7-9,TRBJ1-6,few
CASSTSPGQVNTEAFF,TGTGCCAGCAGCACCAGTCCGGGACAGGTGAACACTGAAGCTTTCTTT,TRBD1,TRBV11-2,TRBJ1-1,NA
CASSLGARNNEQFF,TGTGCCAGCAGCTTAGGAGCGCGAAACAATGAGCAGTTCTTC,NA,TRBV13,TRBJ2-1,NA
CASSSAGSSYNEQFF,TGTGCCAGCAGCTCAGCGGGGAGCTCCTACAATGAGCAGTTCTTC,TRBD2,TRBV7-9,TRBJ2-1,NA
CACAGTGGWRTEAFF,TGTGCCTGCGCGGGGACAGGGGGCTGGCGCACTGAAGCTTTCTTT,TRBD1,TRBV27,TRBJ1-1,NA
CASGFGPGGQETQYF,NA,NA,TRBV6-5,TRBJ2-5,NA
CASSSLGTGTTEAFF,TGTGCCAGCAGTTCCTTAGGGACAGGTACCACTGAAGCTTTCTTT,TRBD1,TRBV28,TRBJ1-1,NA
CASSPDLQPTDTQYF,TGTGCCAGCAGTCCGGACTTACAACCCACAGATACGCAGTATTTT,NA,TRBV2,TRBJ2-3,NA
CASSHPGTAGFEEQFF,TGCGCCAGCAGCCACCCCGGGACAGCCGGCTTCGAGGAGCAGTTCTTC,TRBD1,TRBV4-1,TRBJ2-1,NA
CASSISHVTSGNTIYF,TGTGCCAGTAGTATTTCACACGTTACCTCTGGAAACACCATATATTTT,NA,TRBV19,TRBJ1-3,NA
CASRGRGGRQETQYF,TGTGCCAGTAGGGGCCGGGGAGGTCGGCAAGAGACCCAGTACTTC,NA,TRBV19,TRBJ2-5,NA
CSVETGVDEQYF,TGCAGCGTTGAGACAGGGGTCGACGAGCAGTACTTC,TRBD1,TRBV29-1,TRBJ2-7,NA
CAWTEGSEKLFF,TGTGCCTGGACCGAGGGATCGGAAAAACTGTTTTTT,NA,TRBV30,TRBJ1-4,NA
CATSRSTATSGNTIYF,TGTGCCACCAGCCGGTCCACAGCTACCTCTGGAAACACCATATATTTT,NA,TRBV15,TRBJ1-3,NA
CASSVAGYNEQFF,TGTGCCAGCAGCGTAGCAGGGTACAATGAGCAGTTCTTC,NA,TRBV9,TRBJ2-1,NA
CASSRTGWGEQFF,TGTGCCAGTAGCCGCACAGGGTGGGGTGAGCAGTTCTTC,NA,TRBV19,TRBJ2-1,once
CASSPGQGTTRLSTDTQYF,TGTGCCAGCAGCCCCGGACAGGGAACCACGCGCCTTAGCACAGATACGCAGTATTTT,TRBD1,TRBV5-4,TRBJ2-3,NA
CASSLAGGLSDTQYF,TGTGCCAGCAGTCTAGCGGGGGGGCTGTCAGATACGCAGTATTTT,TRBD2,TRBV7-8,TRBJ2-3,NA
CATSRETGRGSYNEQFF,TGTGCCACCAGCAGAGAAACAGGGCGGGGGTCCTACAATGAGCAGTTCTTC,NA,TRBV15,TRBJ2-1,NA